A single sample gave rise to the 29 T cell receptor beta chains below, sequenced in a study of blood T cell repertoires in COVID-19. Assay used: immunoSEQ multiplex PCR; TCRdb lists only in-frame clones, some missing. The table shows 37,000 or so clones, with about nine tenths occurring only once. Input material: peripheral blood. Source of these receptors: a human donor in a cohort sampled during active COVID-19.

This chain connects TRBV19 to TRBJ1-2, with a tentative D call TRBD1 (5 bases). Germline lookup yields CDR1 LNHDA and CDR2 SQIVND (reference sequence). This CDR3 comprises 14 residues. Trimming took off 5 bases at V and 3 bases at J, with 13 bases between the two ends. The DNA for the CDR3 is TGTGCCAGTAGTTCCGCGGGGGTTGACTATGGCTACACCTTC. It specifies CASSSAGVDYGYTF.

The genes are TRBV27 and TRBJ1-5; D is unresolved. Trimming removed 6 bases at V and 1 base at J, with 13 bases between. The CDR3 runs to 15 residues. Germline V CDR1 and CDR2: MNHEY, SMNVEV (reference sequence). The chain's CDR3 is CASSAGFLSNQPQHF. The DNA for the CDR3 is TGTGCCAGCAGCGCGGGCTTTTTGAGCAATCAGCCCCAGCATTTT.

The chain combines TRBV24-1 with TRBJ2-1; D unclear. Trimming took 5 bases from V and 0 from J, leaving 13 bases between them. The CDR3 covers 16 residues. CDR1 is KGHDR, CDR2 SFDVKD, per germline. The CDR3 DNA reads as TGTGCCACCAGTGGAGGTGGGTTAAGCTCCTACAATGAGCAGTTCTTC. Residues: CATSGGGLSSYNEQFF.

The V gene is TRBV28, the J gene TRBJ2-5, with TRBD1 matching over 9 bases. Germline CDR1 MDHEN, CDR2 SYDVKM. This CDR3 has 16 amino acids. The V segment lost 5 bases and the J segment 1 base; nucleotides outside the gene matches: 8. The DNA for the CDR3 is TGTGCCAGCAGTCTACACGGGGGACAGGGCCAAGAGACCCAGTACTTC. Protein sequence: CASSLHGGQGQETQYF.

The V and J genes are TRBV6-5 and TRBJ1-2, with TRBD1 matching 9 bases. CDR1 is MNHEY and CDR2 is SVGAGI in the germline V gene. CDR3 length: 14 residues. With V trimmed by 4 bases and J by 8 bases, 8 bases remained unmatched. The CDR3 sequence: CASSSPGQGIGYTF. For the CDR3, the DNA is TGTGCCAGCAGTTCCCCGGGACAGGGAATCGGCTACACCTTC.

This chain uses TRBV5-4 with TRBJ2-7; 12 bases line up with TRBD1. CDR1 is SGHNT, CDR2 YYREEE, per germline (reference sequence). The CDR3 contains 15 residues. Trimming removed 3 bases from V and 5 bases from J; junction bases left unmatched: 6. The CDR3 here is CASSSRDRGQDEQYF. The CDR3 DNA is TGTGCCAGCAGCTCCCGGGACAGGGGGCAGGACGAGCAGTACTTC.

The rearrangement links TRBV30 to TRBJ1-2, with D unclear. Trimming pared 0 bases from V and 0 bases from J, leaving 11 bases between. Germline V gene lookup returns CDR1 GTSNPN and CDR2 SVGIG (reference sequence). This CDR3 is built from 15 residues. CDR3 DNA sequence: TGTGCCTGGAGTGTACTACGGAGTACTAACTATGGCTACACCTTC. This codes for CAWSVLRSTNYGYTF.

The chain carries TRBV5-1 and TRBJ2-3, with TRBD2 matching over 11 bases. This CDR3 is 16 amino acids long. Germline V gene data show CDR1 as SGHRS and CDR2 as YFSETQ. V was clipped by 1 base and J by 2 bases; unmatched bases: 3. The CDR3 here is CASSLSLAGATDTQYF. Written as DNA, the CDR3 is TGCGCCAGCAGCTTGTCACTAGCGGGAGCCACAGATACGCAGTATTTT.

This chain links TRBV3-1 (or the pseudogene TRBV3-2) with TRBJ1-2, with 9 bases aligning to TRBD1. The CDR3 covers 17 residues. Looked up from germline, CDR1 is LGHDT and CDR2 is YNNKEL (reference sequence). Trimming at V came to 6 bases and at J to 4 bases, leaving 15 bases not matched to a gene. As DNA, the CDR3 is TGTGCCAGCAGTCACCGGGACAGGGCGAGGGCTGGCTATGGCTACACCTTC. It codes for CASSHRDRARAGYGYTF.

CDR3 sequence: CAWSSRSTGELFF. CDR3 nucleotides: TGTGCCTGGAGTTCTCGGTCCACCGGGGAGCTGTTTTTT. This chain links TRBV30 with TRBJ2-2; no clear D. Germline CDR1 is GTSNPN and CDR2 is SVGIG (reference sequence). V lost 2 bases, J lost 4 bases, and 8 bases lay in between. This CDR3 is built from 13 residues. Looking up the rest from reference TRBV30 and TRBJ2-2 gives the full variable domain: SQTIHQWPATLVQPVGSPLSLECTVEGTSNPNLYWYRQAAGRGLQLLFYSVGIGQISSEVPQNLSASRPQDRQFILSSKKLLLSDSGFYLCAWSSRSTGELFFGEGSRLTVL.

The rearrangement joins TRBV9 to TRBJ1-6; perhaps TRBD1 as D (6 bases). The CDR3 runs to 15 residues. Looked up from germline, CDR1 is SGDLS and CDR2 is YYNGEE. V lost 0 bases and J 5 bases, leaving 9 bases between the germline ends. CDR3 in amino acids: CASSVVQGHNSPLHF. The CDR3 region has the DNA TGTGCCAGCAGCGTAGTACAGGGCCATAATTCACCCCTCCACTTT.

The chain joins TRBV6-2 or TRBV6-3 to TRBJ2-7; 9 bases map to TRBD1. The CDR3 length is 16 residues. V shed 5 bases, J shed 5 bases, and the junction held 13 bases outside the gene matches. Germline CDR1 is MNHEY and CDR2 is SVGEGT. CDR3 in DNA: TGTGCCAGCAGTACCCGCCCCGGGACAGGGCTTAACGAGCAGTACTTC. Translation: CASSTRPGTGLNEQYF.

The genes are TRBV19 and TRBJ2-3; TRBD2 matches at 9 bases. Germline assignment: CDR1 LNHDA and CDR2 SQIVND (reference sequence). The V gene end was trimmed by 5 bases and the J gene end by 3 bases; junction bases not matched to a gene: 3. The CDR3 consists of 14 residues. CDR3 bases: TGTGCCAGTAGTCCGGCGGGAGGGACAGATACGCAGTATTTT. This gives the protein CASSPAGGTDTQYF. Full variable domain (outside the CDR3, taken from reference TRBV19 and TRBJ2-3): DGGITQSPKYLFRKEGQNVTLSCEQNLNHDAMYWYRQDPGQGLRLIYYSQIVNDFQKGDIAEGYSVSREKKESFPLTVTSAQKNPTAFYLCASSPAGGTDTQYFGPGTRLTVL.

V usage is TRBV27 and J usage is TRBJ2-1, with 7 bases aligning to TRBD2. The CDR3 has 15 residues. Looked up from germline, CDR1 is MNHEY and CDR2 is SMNVEV (reference sequence). The V gene end was trimmed by 5 bases and the J gene end by 6 bases; junction bases not matched to a gene: 10. CDR3 coding DNA: TGTGCCAGCAGTCCAAGGAGCGGGACGGGCAATGAGCAGTTCTTC. It encodes CASSPRSGTGNEQFF.

This chain connects TRBV28 to TRBJ1-2, with D tentatively TRBD1 (6 bases). Deletions cut 6 bases from V and 8 bases from J, with 13 bases between. This CDR3 spans 12 amino acids. In germline, CDR1 is MDHEN, CDR2 SYDVKM. The CDR3 protein is CASSRTVGGYTF. The CDR3 DNA reads TGTGCCAGCAGCCGGACAGTGGGGGGCTACACCTTC.

This chain joins TRBV5-6 and TRBJ2-3, with 11 positions matching TRBD2. The CDR3 spans 17 residues. CDR1 and CDR2 from the germline V gene are SGHDT and YYEEEE. With 1 base clipped from V and 3 bases from J, the junction kept 7 bases outside the gene matches. This CDR3 reads CASSLSLTSGATDTQYF. The CDR3 region has the DNA TGTGCCAGCAGCTTGAGCCTGACTAGCGGGGCGACAGATACGCAGTATTTT.

This clone was seen more than once but under ten times. The rearrangement joins TRBV2 to TRBJ2-5; 7 bases fit TRBD2. Per germline, CDR1 SNHLY and CDR2 FYNNEI. CDR3 size: 16 residues. V lost 6 bases and J lost 1; bases outside the gene matches: 11. This CDR3 is CASRAGVADSQETQYF. CDR3 DNA: TGTGCCAGCAGGGCGGGGGTAGCTGACTCCCAAGAGACCCAGTACTTC.

The chain uses TRBV28 and TRBJ1-4, with 7 bases fitting TRBD1. The CDR3 contains 14 residues. CDR1 and CDR2 (germline): MDHEN, SYDVKM. V lost 7 bases to trimming and J lost 4 bases; unmatched junction nucleotides: 6. The DNA for the CDR3 is TGTGCCAGCAACGTGGGACAGTTTAATGAAAAACTGTTTTTT. Its translation is CASNVGQFNEKLFF.

The chain carries TRBV6-5 and TRBJ1-5; TRBD1 agrees at 8 bases. After removal of 6 bases from V and 4 bases from J, the junction contained 5 bases not matched to a gene. Germline values: CDR1 MNHEY, CDR2 SVGAGI. The CDR3 spans 14 residues. CDR3 in amino acids: CASRTRTGNQPQHF. CDR3 sequence (DNA): TGTGCCAGCAGGACCCGGACAGGGAATCAGCCCCAGCATTTT.

The chain recombines TRBV5-1 with TRBJ2-7, with 8 bases aligning to TRBD1. The CDR3 loop spans 14 amino acids. The junction had 5 bases not matched to a gene; V was cut back by 4 bases and J by 2 bases. Germline loops: CDR1 SGHRS, CDR2 YFSETQ. This CDR3 is CASSGGTGAYEQYF. CDR3 DNA sequence: TGCGCCAGCAGCGGGGGGACAGGAGCCTACGAGCAGTACTTC.

This chain uses TRBV5-4 with TRBJ2-3; 14 nucleotides align to TRBD2. The CDR3 is made up of 16 amino acids. J lost 5 bases, V lost 3 bases, and 5 bases had no gene match. Per the germline V gene, CDR1 is SGHNT and CDR2 is YYREEE (reference sequence). This chain's CDR3 is CASSSPGLAGVDTQYF. In DNA form, the CDR3 reads TGTGCCAGCAGCTCTCCGGGACTAGCGGGAGTAGATACGCAGTATTTT.

The gene calls are TRBV24-1 and TRBJ2-7, with 7 bases aligning to TRBD1. The germline CDR1 and CDR2 sequences are KGHDR and SFDVKD. V was clipped by 5 bases and J by 0 bases; unmatched bases: 9. CDR3 size: 16 residues. The CDR3 loop is CATSALGQLSSYEQYF. The CDR3 nucleotides read TGTGCCACCAGTGCCCTGGGACAGCTGAGCTCCTACGAGCAGTACTTC.

The V call is TRBV7-9, the J call TRBJ1-3; D uncertain. Trimming cost V 6 bases and J 0 bases, with 39 bases left between them. Per the germline V gene, CDR1 is SEHNR and CDR2 is FQNEAQ (reference sequence). The CDR3 is 24 amino acids. DNA for the CDR3: TGTGCCAGCAGGAGGGTGAGGAGGTCTTCACCTCCACCCTTCACCTATTTCTCTGGAAACACCATATATTTT. Protein: CASRRVRRSSPPPFTYFSGNTIYF.

The genes are TRBV6-2 or TRBV6-3 and TRBJ2-2, with 7 nucleotides matching TRBD2. The CDR3 covers 17 residues. V dropped 5 bases and J dropped 5; count of bases not matched to a gene: 14. Per the germline V gene, CDR1 is MNHEY and CDR2 is SVGEGT. The CDR3 DNA follows: TGTGCCAGCAGTACTCCTGGGAGCGGGATACCGACCGGGGAGCTGTTTTTT. It yields the protein CASSTPGSGIPTGELFF.

This sequence joins TRBV7-2 and TRBJ1-1; the D gene is possibly TRBD1 (5 bases). The length of the CDR3 is 12 residues. The V end was cut by 5 bases, the J end by 10 bases, with 14 bases between. Germline-derived CDR1 and CDR2 are SGHTA and FQGNSA. The CDR3 loop reads CASSMGGVRAFF. In DNA, the CDR3 is TGTGCCAGCAGCATGGGGGGGGTGAGAGCTTTCTTT.

This chain links TRBV5-4 with TRBJ1-1, with TRBD1 as a possible D gene (5 bases). V was cut by 1 base and J by 2 bases, with 9 bases left in between. Germline V CDR1 and CDR2: SGHNT, YYREEE (reference sequence). The CDR3 has 14 residues. CDR3 residues: CASSLPGSNTEAFF. CDR3 in DNA: TGTGCCAGCAGCTTGCCAGGGTCTAACACTGAAGCTTTCTTT.

The chain employs TRBV27 and TRBJ1-2; D is perhaps TRBD1 (6 bases). The CDR3 covers 14 residues. V was shortened by 2 bases and J by 5 bases, with 12 bases between the two germline ends. Germline values: CDR1 MNHEY, CDR2 SMNVEV (reference sequence). CDR3 amino acids: CASSLRGGGYGYTF. DNA of the CDR3: TGTGCCAGCAGTTTACGGGGGGGCGGGTATGGCTACACCTTC.

Of note for this clone: The same CDR3 also results from other DNA sequences found in this sample. This chain connects TRBV28 to TRBJ1-5; weak D call: TRBD1 (6 bases). Trimming pared 6 bases from V and 4 bases from J, leaving 10 bases between. Germline V CDR1 and CDR2: MDHEN, SYDVKM. The CDR3 has 13 residues. CDR3 sequence (DNA): TGTGCCAGCAGCCCGGACAGTAATCAGCCCCAGCATTTT. Its translation is CASSPDSNQPQHF.

This clone was detected only once. This chain connects TRBV9 to TRBJ1-5; 7 bases agree with TRBD1. This CDR3 is 14 amino acids long. The germline gives CDR1 SGDLS, CDR2 YYNGEE. Trimming removed 4 bases from V and 7 bases from J; junction bases left unmatched: 8. CDR3 sequence (DNA): TGTGCCAGCAGCCTAGACAGGGAAGGCCAGCCCCAGCATTTT. It is translated as CASSLDREGQPQHF.